A selection of T cell receptor beta chains follows, all from one sample in a study of T cell responses to AZD1222 COVID-19 vaccine. The repertoire was sequenced with immunoSEQ multiplex PCR; TCRdb's copy has only in-frame clones and lacks some. The sample lists roughly 170,000 clones, about 91% seen once, with around 0.5% in the top ten. The sequenced sample was peripheral blood, obtained on day 0 of AZD1222 vaccination. The receptors originated from an adult in good health. Both conserved end residues are part of each CDR3. D genes are given only for firm matches. Clone sizes are given selectively: once, few, many, or a class where the clone is expanded.

J	D	size	V	CDR3	DNA
TRBJ1-1	NA	few	TRBV12-3/TRBV12-4	CASILAQGTEAFF	TGTGCCAGCATCCTGGCCCAGGGGACTGAAGCTTTCTTT
TRBJ2-3	NA	NA	TRBV7-3	CASSSNGLRTDTQYF	TGTGCCAGCAGCTCCAACGGGCTCAGGACAGATACGCAGTATTTT
TRBJ2-3	NA	NA	TRBV6-4	CARRRAPQQYF	TGTGCCAGAAGAAGGGCTCCCCAGCAGTATTTT
TRBJ2-7	TRBD1	NA	TRBV29-1	CSVETGIGYSEQYF	TGCAGCGTTGAGACAGGGATTGGGTACTCCGAGCAGTACTTC
TRBJ1-5	NA	NA	TRBV4-3	CASSLTGDGQPQHF	TGCGCCAGCAGCCTAACGGGGGACGGGCAGCCCCAGCATTTT
TRBJ2-5	TRBD2	once	TRBV27	CASSSGLARETQYF	TGTGCCAGCAGTTCCGGACTAGCTAGGGAGACCCAGTACTTC
TRBJ1-6	TRBD1	NA	TRBV27	CASSFTGTANSPLHF	TGTGCCAGCAGTTTTACCGGGACAGCCAATTCACCCCTCCACTTT
TRBJ1-1	NA	NA	TRBV29-1	CSVEVGEAFF	TGCAGCGTTGAAGTGGGTGAAGCTTTCTTT
TRBJ1-5	TRBD1	NA	TRBV28	CASSLKAGGLNQPQHF	TGTGCCAGCAGTTTAAAGGCAGGGGGACTCAATCAGCCCCAGCATTTT
TRBJ2-2	TRBD1	NA	TRBV11-3	CASSAQGAVGELFF	TGTGCCAGCAGCGCACAGGGGGCAGTCGGGGAGCTGTTTTTT
TRBJ2-1	TRBD2	NA	TRBV10-2	CASSGIAGGGNEQFF	TGCGCCAGCAGTGGGATAGCGGGAGGGGGCAATGAGCAGTTCTTC
TRBJ1-2	NA	NA	TRBV5-5	CASSQTAPGNGYTF	TGTGCCAGCAGCCAGACAGCCCCAGGGAATGGCTACACCTTC
TRBJ2-1	TRBD2	NA	TRBV19	CASSEGLAGFNEQFF	TGTGCCAGTAGTGAAGGACTAGCGGGATTTAATGAGCAGTTCTTC
TRBJ2-2	TRBD2	NA	TRBV2	CASTRGTSGTGELFF	TGTGCCAGCACCCGAGGGACTAGCGGCACCGGGGAGCTGTTTTTT